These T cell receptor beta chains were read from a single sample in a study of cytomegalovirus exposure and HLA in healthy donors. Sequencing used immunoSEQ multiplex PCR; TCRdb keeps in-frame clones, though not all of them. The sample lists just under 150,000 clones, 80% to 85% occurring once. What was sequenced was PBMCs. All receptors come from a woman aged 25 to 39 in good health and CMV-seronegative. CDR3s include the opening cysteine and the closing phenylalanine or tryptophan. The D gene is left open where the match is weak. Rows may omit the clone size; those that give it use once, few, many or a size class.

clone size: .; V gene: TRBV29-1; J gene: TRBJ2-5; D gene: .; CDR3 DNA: TGCAGCGTTGAATCCGGGGGCCAAGAGACCCAGTACTTC; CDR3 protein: CSVESGGQETQYF
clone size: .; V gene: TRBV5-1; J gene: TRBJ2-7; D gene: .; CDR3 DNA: TGCGCCAGCAGCTTTGACCGACCTCCGGGCTACGAGCAGTACTTC; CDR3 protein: CASSFDRPPGYEQYF
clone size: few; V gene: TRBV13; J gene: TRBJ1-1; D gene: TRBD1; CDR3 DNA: TGTGCCAGCAGCATCGAGGACAGGAGTGAAGCTTTCTTT; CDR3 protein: CASSIEDRSEAFF
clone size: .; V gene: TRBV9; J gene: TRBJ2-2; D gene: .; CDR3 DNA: TGTGCCAGCAGCGTTACAGGGAACACCCGGGAGCTGTTTTTT; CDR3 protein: CASSVTGNTRELFF
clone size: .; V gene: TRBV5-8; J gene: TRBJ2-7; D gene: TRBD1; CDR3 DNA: TGTGCCAGCAGCGTATCCGGGACAGGAGCCTACGAGCAGTACTTC; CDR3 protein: CASSVSGTGAYEQYF
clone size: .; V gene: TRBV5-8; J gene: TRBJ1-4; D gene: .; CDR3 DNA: TGTGCCAGCAGCCCGGGGTATGCAACTAATGAAAAACTGTTTTTT; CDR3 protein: CASSPGYATNEKLFF
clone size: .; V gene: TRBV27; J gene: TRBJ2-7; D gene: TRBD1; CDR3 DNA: TGTGCCAGCAGTCCCGGACAGGCGCTCTCCTACGAGCAGTACTTC; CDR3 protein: CASSPGQALSYEQYF
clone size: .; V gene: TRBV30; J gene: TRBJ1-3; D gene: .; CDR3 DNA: TGTGCCTGGAGCAGACAGGCGGTGGGAAACACCATATATTTT; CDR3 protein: CAWSRQAVGNTIYF
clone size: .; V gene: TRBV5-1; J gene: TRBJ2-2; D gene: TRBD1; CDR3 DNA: TGCGCCAGCAGCTTGGACAGGGGGCGCGTCGGGGAGCTGTTTTTT; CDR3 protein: CASSLDRGRVGELFF
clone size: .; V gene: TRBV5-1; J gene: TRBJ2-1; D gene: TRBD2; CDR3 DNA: TGCGCCAGCAGCTTAGGGACTAGCGGGAGTTACAATGAGCAGTTCTTC; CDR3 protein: CASSLGTSGSYNEQFF
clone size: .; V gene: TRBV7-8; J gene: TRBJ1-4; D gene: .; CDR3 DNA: TGTGCCAGCAGCTTAGAAGGCAGGGGCACTGAAAAACTGTTTTTT; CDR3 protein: CASSLEGRGTEKLFF
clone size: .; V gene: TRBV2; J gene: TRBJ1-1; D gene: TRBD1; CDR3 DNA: TGTGCCAGCGTACAGGGGGTGTACACTGAAGCTTTCTTT; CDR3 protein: CASVQGVYTEAFF
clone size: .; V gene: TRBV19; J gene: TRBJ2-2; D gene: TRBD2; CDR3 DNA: TGTGCCAGCCTGGGACTAGCGGGAGGGTTGGTCACCGGGGAGCTGTTTTTT; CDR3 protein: CASLGLAGGLVTGELFF
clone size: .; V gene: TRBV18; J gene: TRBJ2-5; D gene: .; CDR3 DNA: TGTGCCAGCTCACCAGGCGAGACCCAGTACTTC; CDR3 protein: CASSPGETQYF
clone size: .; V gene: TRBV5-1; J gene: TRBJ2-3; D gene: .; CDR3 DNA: TGCGCCAGCAGCTTGGAACACAGGGCAGATACGCAGTATTTT; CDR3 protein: CASSLEHRADTQYF
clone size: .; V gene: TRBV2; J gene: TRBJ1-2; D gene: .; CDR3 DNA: TGTGCCAGCAGTGACGGACTCTATGGCTACACCTTC; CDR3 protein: CASSDGLYGYTF
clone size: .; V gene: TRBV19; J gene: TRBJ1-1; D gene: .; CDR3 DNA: TGTGCCAGTAGTATCCTGAACCGAGATACTGAAGCTTTCTTT; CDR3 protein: CASSILNRDTEAFF
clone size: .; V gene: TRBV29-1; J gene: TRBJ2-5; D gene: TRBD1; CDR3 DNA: TGCAGCGGTGGACAGGTTGAAGAGACCCAGTACTTC; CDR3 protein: CSGGQVEETQYF
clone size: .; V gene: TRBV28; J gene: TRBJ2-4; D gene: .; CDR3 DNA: TGTGCCAGCAGTTTAGGTGGAGTAGCCAAAAACATTCAGTACTTC; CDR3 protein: CASSLGGVAKNIQYF
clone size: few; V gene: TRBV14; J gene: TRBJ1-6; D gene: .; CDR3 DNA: TGTGCCAGCAGCCAAGGGGCATCTTACTATAATTCACCCCTCCACTTT; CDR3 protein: CASSQGASYYNSPLHF
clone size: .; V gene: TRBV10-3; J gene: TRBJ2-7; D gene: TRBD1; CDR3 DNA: TGTGCCATCAGGGGGACAGCCGGGGACTACGAGCAGTACTTC; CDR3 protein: CAIRGTAGDYEQYF
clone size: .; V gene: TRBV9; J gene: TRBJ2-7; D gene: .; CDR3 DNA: TGTGCCAGCAGCGTAGAGCCAGGGCCGACCTACGAGCAGTACTTC; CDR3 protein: CASSVEPGPTYEQYF
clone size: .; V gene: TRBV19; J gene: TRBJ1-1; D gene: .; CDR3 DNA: TGTGCCAGTAGTATGTTCGCCACACTAAACACTGAAGCTTTCTTT; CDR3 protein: CASSMFATLNTEAFF
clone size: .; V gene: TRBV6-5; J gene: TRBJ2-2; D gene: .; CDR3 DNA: TGTGCCAGCAGCGCTAGGACAGAGAACACCGGGGAGCTGTTTTTT; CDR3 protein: CASSARTENTGELFF
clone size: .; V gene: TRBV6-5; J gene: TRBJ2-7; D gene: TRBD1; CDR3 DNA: TGTGCCAGCAGTTACTCGGGCAGGGGGCATTACGAGCAGTACTTC; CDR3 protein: CASSYSGRGHYEQYF
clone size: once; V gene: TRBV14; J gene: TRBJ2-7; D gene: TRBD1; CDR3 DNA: TGTGCCAGCAGCGCCAAGGACAGGGGGGTCTACGAGCAGTACTTC; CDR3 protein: CASSAKDRGVYEQYF
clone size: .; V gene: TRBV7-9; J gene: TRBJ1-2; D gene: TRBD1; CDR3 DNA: TGTTCCAGCAGCCCCGCGCAGAGGGGGCTTAACTATGGCTACACCTTC; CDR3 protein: CSSSPAQRGLNYGYTF
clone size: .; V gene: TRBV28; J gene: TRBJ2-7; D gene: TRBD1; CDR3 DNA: TGTGCCAGCAGTTTAGGGGACAGGGCCTACGAGCAGTACTTC; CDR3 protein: CASSLGDRAYEQYF
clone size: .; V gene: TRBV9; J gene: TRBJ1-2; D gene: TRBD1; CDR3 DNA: TGTGCCAGCAGCACAAGGAGGACAGGCTTCTATGGCTACACCTTC; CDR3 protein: CASSTRRTGFYGYTF
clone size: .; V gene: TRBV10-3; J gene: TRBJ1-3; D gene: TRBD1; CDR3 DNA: TGTGCCATCAGACCGGGACAGGGTCGCGCCTCTGGAAACACCATATATTTT; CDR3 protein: CAIRPGQGRASGNTIYF
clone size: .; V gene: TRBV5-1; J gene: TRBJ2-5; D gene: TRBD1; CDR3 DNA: TGCGCCAGCACCTTTAGAGGGGGCGACGAGACCCAGTACTTC; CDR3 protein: CASTFRGGDETQYF
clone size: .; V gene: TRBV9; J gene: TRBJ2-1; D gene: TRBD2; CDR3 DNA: TGTGCCAGCAGCCCCCGCTCAGGGACTAGCGGATACAATGAGCAGTTCTTC; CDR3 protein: CASSPRSGTSGYNEQFF
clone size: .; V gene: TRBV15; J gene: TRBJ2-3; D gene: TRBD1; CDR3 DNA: TGTGCCACCAGCCCAATGGGGGGGACAGGGGCCCCAGATACGCAGTATTTT; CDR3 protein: CATSPMGGTGAPDTQYF
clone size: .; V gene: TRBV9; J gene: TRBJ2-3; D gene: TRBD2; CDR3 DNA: TGTGCCAGCAGCGTGATTCTGGCGGGGGGGCTAGATACGCAGTATTTT; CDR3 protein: CASSVILAGGLDTQYF
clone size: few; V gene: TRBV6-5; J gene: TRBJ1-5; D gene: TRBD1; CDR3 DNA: TGTGCCACCAAGGGGGCCATGCCCAATCAGCCCCAGCATTTT; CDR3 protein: CATKGAMPNQPQHF
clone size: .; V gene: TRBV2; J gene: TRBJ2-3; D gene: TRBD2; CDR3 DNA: TGTGCCAGCAGAGGGAAGATAGCGGGAGCTAGCACAGATACGCAGTATTTT; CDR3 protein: CASRGKIAGASTDTQYF
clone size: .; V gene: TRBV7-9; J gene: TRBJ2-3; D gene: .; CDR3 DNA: TGTGCCAGCAGCTTAGGTAGGGAGACAGATACGCAGTATTTT; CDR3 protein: CASSLGRETDTQYF
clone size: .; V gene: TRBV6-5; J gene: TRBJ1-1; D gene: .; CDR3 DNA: TGTGCCAGCAGGCGTGCCACTGAAGCTTTCTTT; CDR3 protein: CASRRATEAFF
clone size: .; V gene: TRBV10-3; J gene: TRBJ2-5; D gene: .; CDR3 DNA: TGTGCCATCAGTGGGTTTGCGGAGACCCAGTACTTC; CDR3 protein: CAISGFAETQYF
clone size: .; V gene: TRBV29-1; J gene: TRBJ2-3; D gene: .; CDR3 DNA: TGCAGCGTTACCCAGGGGTCTCTCAACACAGATACGCAGTATTTT; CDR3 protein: CSVTQGSLNTDTQYF
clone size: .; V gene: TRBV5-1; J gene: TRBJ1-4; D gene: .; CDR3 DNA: TGCGCCAGCAGCTACGGAGACAGGAGTAATGAAAAACTGTTTTTT; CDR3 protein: CASSYGDRSNEKLFF
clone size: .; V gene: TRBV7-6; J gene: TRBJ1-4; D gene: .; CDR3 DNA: TGTGCCAGCAGCCCCGATCCGGTGGGGAGGGAAAAACTGTTTTTT; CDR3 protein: CASSPDPVGREKLFF
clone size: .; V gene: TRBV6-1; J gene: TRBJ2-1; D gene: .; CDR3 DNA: TGTGCCAGCAGTGGACAGCCGTGGGAGCAGTTCTTC; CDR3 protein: CASSGQPWEQFF
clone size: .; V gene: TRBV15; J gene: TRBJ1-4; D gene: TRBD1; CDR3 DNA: TGTACCACCAGCTCGGACAGGTGGGGGTCGGTTACTAATGAAAAACTGTTTTTT; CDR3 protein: CTTSSDRWGSVTNEKLFF
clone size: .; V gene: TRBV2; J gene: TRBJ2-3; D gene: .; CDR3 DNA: TGTGCCAGCAGTGAAATAGCCCTATACACAGATACGCAGTATTTT; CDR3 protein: CASSEIALYTDTQYF
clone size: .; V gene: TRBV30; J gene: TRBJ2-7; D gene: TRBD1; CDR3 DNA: TGTGCCTGGAGTCCCGGACAGGTCCACGAGCAGTACTTC; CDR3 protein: CAWSPGQVHEQYF
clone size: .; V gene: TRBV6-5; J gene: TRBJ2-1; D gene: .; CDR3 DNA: TGTGCCAGCAGTTTAATGACAGGAAACTCCTACAATGAGCAGTTCTTC; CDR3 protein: CASSLMTGNSYNEQFF
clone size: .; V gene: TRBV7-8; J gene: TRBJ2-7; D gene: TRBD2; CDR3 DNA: TGTGCCAGCAGCGCGTCTAGCGGGGGGATCTACGAGCAGTACTTC; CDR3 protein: CASSASSGGIYEQYF
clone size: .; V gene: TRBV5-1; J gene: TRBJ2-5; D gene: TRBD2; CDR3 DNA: TGCGCCAGCACACCCGAAGCGGGGGTTTTTGAGACCCAGTACTTC; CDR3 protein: CASTPEAGVFETQYF
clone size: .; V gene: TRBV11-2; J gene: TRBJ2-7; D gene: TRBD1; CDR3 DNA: TGTGCCAGCAGCTGGGACAGGGACTACGAGCAGTACTTC; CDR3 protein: CASSWDRDYEQYF
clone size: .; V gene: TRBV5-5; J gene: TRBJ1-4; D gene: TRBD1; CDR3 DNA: TGTGCCAGCAGCTGGGGGACAGCAACTAATGAAAAACTGTTTTTT; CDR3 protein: CASSWGTATNEKLFF
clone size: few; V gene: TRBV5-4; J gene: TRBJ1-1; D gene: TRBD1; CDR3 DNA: TGTGCCAGCAGCGTACAGGGGGCGAACACTGAAGCTTTCTTT; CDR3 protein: CASSVQGANTEAFF
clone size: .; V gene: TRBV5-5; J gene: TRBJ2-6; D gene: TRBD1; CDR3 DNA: TGTGCCAGCAGCTGGGGACAGGCTGGGGCCAACGTCCTGACTTTC; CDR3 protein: CASSWGQAGANVLTF
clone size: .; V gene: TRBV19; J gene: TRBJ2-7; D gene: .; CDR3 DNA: TGTGCCAGTAGTATTACCAAGGACACCCGGGAGCAGTACTTC; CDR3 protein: CASSITKDTREQYF